Detailed here is one TCR beta chain. Its specificity is not known. This sample was taken from a study of PD-1 blockade in classical Hodgkin lymphoma. Study observations and caveats: Newly diagnosed patients had baseline TCR diversity that was reportedly lower than that of healthy donors.

Using immunoSEQ multiplex PCR, the repertoire was profiled, and TCRdb retains in-frame clones only, with some absent. The sample yields roughly 28,000 clones, around 70% seen once. The CDR3 runs to 21 residues. The junction had 13 bases not matched to a gene; V was cut back by 0 bases and J by 1 base. Germline assignment: CDR1 SGDLS and CDR2 YYNGEE. Relapses following autologous stem cell transplantation were seen in all patients, with brentuximab vedotin exposure varying. This receptor was identified in a human donor with classical Hodgkin lymphoma. The sample here was peripheral blood mononuclear cells (PBMCs), taken before the second cycle of nivolumab. The chain links TRBV9 to TRBJ2-1, with 13 nucleotides matching TRBD2. The CDR3, as DNA: TGTGCCAGCAGCGTAGTAGGTAGACTAGCGGGAGGCGTGTTTTCCTACAATGAGCAGTTCTTC. Residues: CASSVVGRLAGGVFSYNEQFF. Using reference TRBV9 and TRBJ2-1 for the parts outside the CDR3, the full variable domain is DSGVTQTPKHLITATGQRVTLRCSPRSGDLSVYWYQQSLDQGLQFLIQYYNGEERAKGNILERFSAQQFPDLHSELNLSSLELGDSALYFCASSVVGRLAGGVFSYNEQFFGPGTRLTVL.